This T cell receptor beta chain comes out of a study of blood T cell repertoires in COVID-19. Across the whole study: The study drew acute and convalescent COVID-19 samples from the United States, Italy and Spain. PBMCs, B-cell-depleted T cells, or T cells were the source of the cDNA or gDNA that made up the material.

Per the study methods: Amplification of reference gene primers provided the estimated nucleated cell counts. The repertoire was sequenced with immunoSEQ multiplex PCR; TCRdb's copy has only in-frame clones and lacks some. Clonal size and the V and J genes are those of that table, whereas D and trimming came from the DNA. The table has about 670,000 clones, 90% seen once. Germline CDR1 is SGDLS and CDR2 is YYNGEE. The CDR3 runs to 15 residues. V shed 4 bases and J shed 3 bases, with 13 bases lying between them. The sample consisted of peripheral blood. V is TRBV9 and J is TRBJ2-2, with D perhaps TRBD2 (6 bases). This TCR derives from a woman under 30 with acute or convalescent COVID-19. CDR3 in DNA: TGTGCCAGCAGCCCGTGGGTAGCGGACACCGGGGAGCTGTTTTTT. Translation: CASSPWVADTGELFF.